This record looks at one T cell receptor beta chain sequence and its context. CDR3 length: 17 amino acids. This sample is drawn from a study of blood T cell repertoires in COVID-19. At the level of the study: The United States, Italy and Spain were the sources of the acute and convalescent COVID-19 samples. T cells, B-cell-depleted T cells, or PBMCs provided the cDNA or gDNA that served as material.

In the original workflow: The authors estimated nucleated cell counts from reference gene primer amplification. The method was immunoSEQ multiplex PCR; TCRdb's version includes in-frame clones alone and lacks a portion of them. From that table come the V and J calls and clone size; the DNA was used to work out D and trimming. This table holds about 220,000 clones, more than 75% found once. Seattle patients were enrolled while actively infected and followed longitudinally. The TCR originated in a woman aged 70 to 79 with COVID-19, enrolled during active disease. Sequenced: peripheral blood. The chain employs TRBV12-2 and TRBJ2-2; the D call in the table, TRBD2, was not verified against the DNA. TRBV12-2 is assigned pseudogene status. In DNA form, the CDR3 reads TGTGCAAGTCGCTTACCTCCGGGAGGGAGTAAAACCGGGGAGCTGTTTTTT. Its protein product is CASRLPPGGSKTGELFF.